This T cell receptor beta chain was captured by sequencing in a study of blood T cells in healthy people across ages. Study conclusions and caveats: Possibly confounding the expanded clonotype changes was the fact that donor CMV status was unknown. Both higher diversity and more naive CD4+ cells marked long-lived donors when set against aged donors.

Together with a sample-barcoded 5' primer, a J-beta primer mix was included in a second PCR lasting roughly 6 to 12 cycles. TCRdb independently ran MiXCR on the 5' RACE reads; one entry per CDR3 protein. This sample has over 1,200,000 distinct CDR3 sequences, with around 59% found just once. Isolation recovered at least 6.5 million PBMCs from every sample. Total RNA was extracted at no less than 6 micrograms per sample. This CDR3 is built from 12 residues. The V gene's germline CDR1 is SGHTA and CDR2 FQGNSA. The ends were cut back, 3 bases at V and 7 bases at J, with 6 bases in the middle. Regarding this clonotype: Its antigen is unknown.

Sequencing used blood. V usage is TRBV7-2 and J usage is TRBJ1-4; D not certain. This TCR was recovered from a young man in good health. Here the CDR3 DNA reads TGTGCCAGCAGCTTTTACACTGAAAAACTGTTTTTT. Translating gives CASSFYTEKLFF.